The present T cell receptor (beta chain) was sequenced within a study of T cell changes during pregnancy in multiple sclerosis. Repertoires were generated with immunoSEQ multiplex PCR, while TCRdb's copy carries only in-frame clones and drops some. The repertoire consists of approximately 58,000 clones, with roughly 92% occurring once and the leading ten covering more than 1.3%. With V trimmed by 10 bases and J by 4 bases, 5 bases remained unmatched. CDR1 and CDR2 from the germline V gene are SGHVS and FQNEAQ. CDR3 length: 12 amino acids. The count of this clone is one. This chain joins TRBV7-8 and TRBJ2-5; TRBD1 agrees at 8 bases. The clonotype was recovered from a female donor with multiple sclerosis, enrolled in a pregnancy study. Sample: peripheral blood, taken in the second trimester of pregnancy. CDR3 region: CAIGDRGETQYF. CDR3 coding DNA: TGTGCCATCGGAGACAGGGGAGAGACCCAGTACTTC.